This T cell receptor beta chain was found in a study of response to subunit inactivated influenza vaccine. Ten or more counts support this clonotype. Its antigen remains unidentified. TCRdb re-called the RT-PCR reads through MiXCR, storing one row per CDR3 protein. The profile shows about 500,000 distinct CDR3 sequences, approximately 6.9% of them singletons. The CDR3 runs to 15 residues. Unmatched junction bases numbered 7, after V lost 4 bases and J lost 8 bases. Germline V gene data show CDR1 as LGHNA and CDR2 as YSLEER. The study's findings and limits: Only a handful of new T cells, the authors suggested, are recruited with each seasonal influenza vaccination.

The sample in question was PBMCs from blood, obtained around 25 months after vaccination. The V gene is TRBV4-3, the J gene TRBJ2-1, with 11 bases identical to TRBD2. The TCR comes from a man in his fifties or sixties who received an inactivated influenza vaccine. The CDR3: CASSRTSGSLDEQFF. The CDR3 region has the DNA TGCGCCAGCAGCCGTACTAGCGGGAGTCTCGATGAGCAGTTCTTC.